The T cell receptor (beta chain) described here comes from a study of shared clonotypes between healthy human individuals. To note about this clone: Antigen specificity is unknown.

Germline assignment: CDR1 MNHNS and CDR2 SASEGT. Trimming removed 7 bases at V and 0 bases at J, with 13 bases between. CDR3 size: 15 residues. General study points: Limited genetic and exposure-history diversity came from having few donors.

Sequenced by immunoSEQ multiplex PCR; TCRdb stores in-frame clones only, minus some. In the table there are about 1.5 million clones, under 99% of which are singletons. The sample comprised naive CD4+ T cells sorted from blood. As for subset: CD45RA+ positively selected. The receptor comes from a man between 25 and 39 years old in good health. The chain uses TRBV6-1 and TRBJ1-5; D remains unclear. Here the CDR3 reads CASTPGLHSNQPQHF. CDR3 nucleotides: TGTGCCAGCACCCCAGGTCTTCATAGCAATCAGCCCCAGCATTTT.